This T cell receptor beta chain was recorded in a study of CD8+ T cells in alopecia areata. Study at large: Tofacitinib was given for 6 to 18 months, then stopped for 6 months.

From germline, CDR1 is SGHRS and CDR2 YFSETQ. V was cut by 2 bases and J by 0 bases, with 14 bases left in between. The CDR3 has 16 residues. Both peripheral blood and punch biopsies of lesional scalp skin were obtained from patients who had alopecia areata. CD4+ and CD8+ T cells were sorted from PBMCs stained for CD3, CD4 and CD8. RNA extraction was followed by reverse transcription into cDNA, which acted as the sequencing template. The data were produced by immunoSEQ multiplex PCR, yet TCRdb's version contains in-frame clones alone and is incomplete. The sample contains 110,000 or so clones, roughly two fifths of which appear only once.

Sequenced material: CD4+ T cells sorted from blood. V and J are TRBV5-1 and TRBJ1-1; tentative D call: TRBD1 (6 bases). The receptor's source is a human donor with alopecia areata. The DNA of the CDR3 is TGCGCCAGCAGCTTACAAACCGGGACACTGAACACTGAAGCTTTCTTT. Its translation: CASSLQTGTLNTEAFF.